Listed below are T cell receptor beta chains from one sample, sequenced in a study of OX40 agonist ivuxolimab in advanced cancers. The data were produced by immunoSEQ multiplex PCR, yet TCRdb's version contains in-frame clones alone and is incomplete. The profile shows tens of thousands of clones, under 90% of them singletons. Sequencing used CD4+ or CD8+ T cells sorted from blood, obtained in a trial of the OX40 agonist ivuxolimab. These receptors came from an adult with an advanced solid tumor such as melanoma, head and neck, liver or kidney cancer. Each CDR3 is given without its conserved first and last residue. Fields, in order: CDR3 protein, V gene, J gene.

cdr3_aa: ASSFDVDRSNYGYT
v_call: TRBV2
j_call: TRBJ1-2

cdr3_aa: ASSYGSGSGYGYT
v_call: TRBV6-5
j_call: TRBJ1-2

cdr3_aa: ASSVGRASGSSYNEQF
v_call: TRBV9
j_call: TRBJ2-1

cdr3_aa: ASSIAGTWDYSNQPQH
v_call: TRBV19
j_call: TRBJ1-5

cdr3_aa: ASRVGILKNIQY
v_call: TRBV2
j_call: TRBJ2-4

cdr3_aa: ACGGTDTDTQY
v_call: TRBV19
j_call: TRBJ2-3

cdr3_aa: ASSSDSSTNEKLF
v_call: TRBV7-6
j_call: TRBJ1-4

cdr3_aa: ASSSLDTGELF
v_call: TRBV19
j_call: TRBJ2-2

cdr3_aa: ASSLTAGYNEQF
v_call: TRBV5-6
j_call: TRBJ2-1

cdr3_aa: ASSHRGLNEKLF
v_call: TRBV7-9
j_call: TRBJ1-4

cdr3_aa: ASSLRFGTSGGSTDTQY
v_call: TRBV7-9
j_call: TRBJ2-3

cdr3_aa: ASSLSQGHSLYGYT
v_call: TRBV27
j_call: TRBJ1-2

cdr3_aa: AWEKGLAAQY
v_call: TRBV30
j_call: TRBJ2-3

cdr3_aa: ASSSWDGGNEQY
v_call: TRBV13
j_call: TRBJ2-7

cdr3_aa: ASSVSGPPGQETQY
v_call: TRBV5-1
j_call: TRBJ2-5

cdr3_aa: ASSSIGAYEQY
v_call: TRBV27
j_call: TRBJ2-7

cdr3_aa: ASRSTPGGTGELF
v_call: TRBV9
j_call: TRBJ2-2

cdr3_aa: ASSSPGQGSEQY
v_call: TRBV5-1
j_call: TRBJ2-7

cdr3_aa: ASIDGPWQY
v_call: TRBV6-1
j_call: TRBJ2-7

cdr3_aa: ASTRGPETQY
v_call: TRBV2
j_call: TRBJ2-5

cdr3_aa: ASSAGQGGSGLSYEQY
v_call: TRBV5-4
j_call: .

cdr3_aa: ASRLGKENGETQY
v_call: TRBV5-4
j_call: TRBJ2-5

cdr3_aa: ASSLTYGGELF
v_call: TRBV7-3
j_call: TRBJ2-2

cdr3_aa: ASSPIGDSSNQPQH
v_call: TRBV18
j_call: TRBJ1-5

cdr3_aa: ASSLDRADYGYT
v_call: TRBV6-5
j_call: TRBJ1-2

cdr3_aa: ASRPEGQRTDTQY
v_call: TRBV28
j_call: TRBJ2-3

cdr3_aa: ASSPQRDTVFSGANVLT
v_call: TRBV27
j_call: TRBJ2-6

cdr3_aa: ASSVPTDTQY
v_call: TRBV9
j_call: TRBJ2-3

cdr3_aa: ASSARDTDEKLF
v_call: TRBV7-9
j_call: TRBJ1-4

cdr3_aa: ASTPRNYEQY
v_call: TRBV27
j_call: TRBJ2-7

cdr3_aa: ASSNTGELF
v_call: TRBV27
j_call: TRBJ2-2

cdr3_aa: ASRSTSGSWDEQF
v_call: TRBV7-3
j_call: TRBJ2-1

cdr3_aa: ASSQDQGGSSYEQY
v_call: TRBV4-1
j_call: TRBJ2-7

cdr3_aa: ASSPWGKSYNEQF
v_call: TRBV11-1
j_call: TRBJ2-1

cdr3_aa: ASSGIAEPYEQY
v_call: TRBV9
j_call: TRBJ2-7

cdr3_aa: ASSLSRGPHYGYT
v_call: TRBV28
j_call: TRBJ1-2

cdr3_aa: ASSPYRSQETQY
v_call: TRBV11-2
j_call: TRBJ2-5

cdr3_aa: ASSDAAGGPDTQY
v_call: TRBV6-1
j_call: TRBJ2-3

cdr3_aa: AWSVSGGAYEQY
v_call: TRBV30
j_call: TRBJ2-7

cdr3_aa: ASSLTAGAAVNTEAF
v_call: TRBV27
j_call: TRBJ1-1